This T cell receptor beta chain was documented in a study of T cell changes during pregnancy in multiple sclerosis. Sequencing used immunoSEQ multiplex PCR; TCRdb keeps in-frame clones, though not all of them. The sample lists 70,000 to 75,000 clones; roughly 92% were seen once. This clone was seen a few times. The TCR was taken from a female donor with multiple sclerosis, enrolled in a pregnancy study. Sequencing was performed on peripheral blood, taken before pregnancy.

The CDR3 nucleotides read TGTGCCAGCAGCCAAAAGAGACGGGGGATTCTGGAGAGAGAGACCCAGTACTTC. Translation gives CASSQKRRGILERETQYF. This rearrangement joins TRBV14 to TRBJ2-5, with D possibly TRBD2 on 6 matching bases. The length of the CDR3 is 18 residues. V dropped 2 bases and J dropped 4 bases, with 23 bases sitting between them. Germline V gives CDR1 SGHDN, CDR2 FVKESK.